The present TCR beta chain was sequenced within a study of technical replicates of blood from a few donors. Clones were sequenced by immunoSEQ multiplex PCR, and TCRdb holds only the in-frame ones, with some missing. The repertoire includes over 85,000 clones, about 95% of them detected once, and roughly 0.36% sits in the top ten. CDR3 length equals 15 residues. Looked up from germline, CDR1 is SGHNT and CDR2 is YYREEE (reference sequence). Losses at the gene ends were 0 bases for V and 6 bases for J; bases not matched to a gene: 9. This sequence originates from a human donor in good health. The V call is TRBV5-4, the J call TRBJ2-7, with TRBD2 matching over 7 bases. Sequencing was done on a sample of T cells isolated from PBMCs. This CDR3 is CASSLEEGLVAEQYF. The DNA of the CDR3 is TGTGCCAGCAGCTTGGAGGAAGGACTAGTCGCCGAGCAGTACTTC.